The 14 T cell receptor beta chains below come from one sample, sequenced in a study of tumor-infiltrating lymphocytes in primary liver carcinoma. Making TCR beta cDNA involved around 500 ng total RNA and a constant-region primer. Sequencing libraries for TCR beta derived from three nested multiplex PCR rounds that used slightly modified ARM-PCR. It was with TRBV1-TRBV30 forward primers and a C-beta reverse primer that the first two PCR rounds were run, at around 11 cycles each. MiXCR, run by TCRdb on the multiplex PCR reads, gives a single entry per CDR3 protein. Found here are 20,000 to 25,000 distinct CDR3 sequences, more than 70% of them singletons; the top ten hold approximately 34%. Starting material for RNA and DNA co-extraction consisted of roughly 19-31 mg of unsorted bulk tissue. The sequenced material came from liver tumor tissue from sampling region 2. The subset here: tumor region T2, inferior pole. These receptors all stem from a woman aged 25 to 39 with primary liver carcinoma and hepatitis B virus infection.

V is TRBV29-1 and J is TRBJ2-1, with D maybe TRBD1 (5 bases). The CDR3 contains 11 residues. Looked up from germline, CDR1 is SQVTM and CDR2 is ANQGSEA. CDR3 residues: CSVPDRSEQFF. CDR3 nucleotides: TGCAGTGTTCCAGACAGAAGTGAGCAGTTCTTC.

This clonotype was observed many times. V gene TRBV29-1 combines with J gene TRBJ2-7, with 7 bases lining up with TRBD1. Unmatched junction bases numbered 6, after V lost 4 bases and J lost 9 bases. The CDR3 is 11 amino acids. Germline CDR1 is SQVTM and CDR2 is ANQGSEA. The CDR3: CSVGTGSRQYF. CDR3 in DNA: TGCAGCGTTGGGACAGGTTCACGGCAGTACTTC.

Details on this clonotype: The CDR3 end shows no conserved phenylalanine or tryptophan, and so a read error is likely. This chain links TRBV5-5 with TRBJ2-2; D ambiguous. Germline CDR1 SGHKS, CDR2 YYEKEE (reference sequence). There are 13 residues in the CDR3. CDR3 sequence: CVSSATIIGELFS. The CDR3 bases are TGTGTCAGCAGCGCCACAATTATCGGGGAGCTGTTTTCT.

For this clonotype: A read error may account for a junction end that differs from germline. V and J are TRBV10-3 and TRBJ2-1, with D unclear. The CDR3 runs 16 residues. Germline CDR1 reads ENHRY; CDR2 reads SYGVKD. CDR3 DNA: TGTGCCATCAGTGAGTGGATGAGTGGATCCTACAATAAGCAGTTCTTC. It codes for CAISEWMSGSYNKQFF.

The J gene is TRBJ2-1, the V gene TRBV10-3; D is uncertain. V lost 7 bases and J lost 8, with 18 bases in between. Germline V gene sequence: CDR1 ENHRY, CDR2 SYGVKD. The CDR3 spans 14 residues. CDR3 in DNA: TGTGCCATCATTCCCACGACGGCCCGGGATGAGCAGTTCTTC. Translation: CAIIPTTARDEQFF.

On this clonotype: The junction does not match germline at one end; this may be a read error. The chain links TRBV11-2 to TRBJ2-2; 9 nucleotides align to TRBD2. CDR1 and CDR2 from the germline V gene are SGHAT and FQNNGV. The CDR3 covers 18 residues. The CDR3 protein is CASSSPRAGGQNTGELFF. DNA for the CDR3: TGTGCCAGCAGCTCACCCCGAGCGGGAGGTCAGAACACCGGGGAACTGTTTTTT.

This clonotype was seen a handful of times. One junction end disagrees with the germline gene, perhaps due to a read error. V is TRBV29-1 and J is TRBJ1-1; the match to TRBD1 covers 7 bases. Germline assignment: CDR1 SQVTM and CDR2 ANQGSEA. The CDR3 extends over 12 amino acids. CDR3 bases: TGTAGCATCGAGACAGGGAGCACTGAGGCTTTCTTT. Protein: CSIETGSTEAFF.

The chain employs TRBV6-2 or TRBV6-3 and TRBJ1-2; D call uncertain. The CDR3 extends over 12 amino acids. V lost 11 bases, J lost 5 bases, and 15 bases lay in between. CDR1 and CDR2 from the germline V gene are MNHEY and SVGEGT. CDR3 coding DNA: TGTGCCTCAGGAGAGGGCGTTTATGGCTACACCTTC. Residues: CASGEGVYGYTF.

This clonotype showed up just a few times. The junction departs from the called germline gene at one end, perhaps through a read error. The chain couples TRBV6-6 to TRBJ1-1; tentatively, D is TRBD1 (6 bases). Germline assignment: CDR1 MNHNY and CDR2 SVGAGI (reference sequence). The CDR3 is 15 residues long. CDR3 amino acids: CASSYSGHGGTEAFF. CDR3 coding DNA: TGTGCCAGCAGTTACTCGGGACATGGGGGCACTGAAGCCTTCTTT.

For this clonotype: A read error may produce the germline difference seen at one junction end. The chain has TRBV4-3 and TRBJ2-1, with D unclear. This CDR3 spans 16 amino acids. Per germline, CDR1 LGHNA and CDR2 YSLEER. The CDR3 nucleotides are TGCGCCAGCTGCCAAAACGTAGCTGGAGCCAGTGATGAGCAATTCTTC. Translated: CASCQNVAGASDEQFF.

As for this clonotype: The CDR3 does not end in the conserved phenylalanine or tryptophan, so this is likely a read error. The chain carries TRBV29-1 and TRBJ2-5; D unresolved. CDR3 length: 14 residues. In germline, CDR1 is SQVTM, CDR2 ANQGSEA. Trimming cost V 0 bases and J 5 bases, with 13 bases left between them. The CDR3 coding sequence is TGCAGCGTTGAAGATCGGCAAAGGGCGGAGACCCAGTACTTA. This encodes CSVEDRQRAETQYL.

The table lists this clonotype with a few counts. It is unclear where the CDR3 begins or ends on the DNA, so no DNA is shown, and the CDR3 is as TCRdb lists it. CDR3 amino acids: CAISDGVAQGTQYF. This chain links TRBV10-3 with TRBJ2-5; the D call in the table, TRBD1, was not verified against the DNA. Germline loops: CDR1 ENHRY, CDR2 SYGVKD. 14 amino acids form the CDR3, both terminal residues included.

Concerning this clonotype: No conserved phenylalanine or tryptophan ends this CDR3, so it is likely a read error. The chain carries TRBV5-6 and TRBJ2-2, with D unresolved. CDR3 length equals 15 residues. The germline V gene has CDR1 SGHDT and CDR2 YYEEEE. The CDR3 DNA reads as TGTACCAGCAGCTTGGCACTCAGAGTCACCCGGGAGCTGTTTTTA. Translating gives CTSSLALRVTRELFL.

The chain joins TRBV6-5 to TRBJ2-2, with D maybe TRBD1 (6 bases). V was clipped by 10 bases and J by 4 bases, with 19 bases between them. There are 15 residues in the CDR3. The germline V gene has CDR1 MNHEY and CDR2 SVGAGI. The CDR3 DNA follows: TGTGCCAAGAGTCCGCGGACAGCGTTCACCGGGGAGCTGTTTTTT. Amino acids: CAKSPRTAFTGELFF.